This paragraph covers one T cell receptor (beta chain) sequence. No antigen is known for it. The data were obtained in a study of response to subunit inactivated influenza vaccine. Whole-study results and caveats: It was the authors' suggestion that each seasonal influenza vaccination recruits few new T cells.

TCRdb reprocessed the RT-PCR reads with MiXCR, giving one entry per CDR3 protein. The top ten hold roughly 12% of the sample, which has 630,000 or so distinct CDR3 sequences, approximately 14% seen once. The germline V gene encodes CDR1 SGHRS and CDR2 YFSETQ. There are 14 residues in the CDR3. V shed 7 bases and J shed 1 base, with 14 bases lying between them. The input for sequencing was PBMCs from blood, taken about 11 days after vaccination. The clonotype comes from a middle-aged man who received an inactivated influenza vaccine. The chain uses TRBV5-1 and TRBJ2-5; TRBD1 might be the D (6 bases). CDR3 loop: CASRTGSSQETQYF. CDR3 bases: TGCGCCAGCCGTACAGGGTCGAGCCAAGAGACCCAGTACTTC.